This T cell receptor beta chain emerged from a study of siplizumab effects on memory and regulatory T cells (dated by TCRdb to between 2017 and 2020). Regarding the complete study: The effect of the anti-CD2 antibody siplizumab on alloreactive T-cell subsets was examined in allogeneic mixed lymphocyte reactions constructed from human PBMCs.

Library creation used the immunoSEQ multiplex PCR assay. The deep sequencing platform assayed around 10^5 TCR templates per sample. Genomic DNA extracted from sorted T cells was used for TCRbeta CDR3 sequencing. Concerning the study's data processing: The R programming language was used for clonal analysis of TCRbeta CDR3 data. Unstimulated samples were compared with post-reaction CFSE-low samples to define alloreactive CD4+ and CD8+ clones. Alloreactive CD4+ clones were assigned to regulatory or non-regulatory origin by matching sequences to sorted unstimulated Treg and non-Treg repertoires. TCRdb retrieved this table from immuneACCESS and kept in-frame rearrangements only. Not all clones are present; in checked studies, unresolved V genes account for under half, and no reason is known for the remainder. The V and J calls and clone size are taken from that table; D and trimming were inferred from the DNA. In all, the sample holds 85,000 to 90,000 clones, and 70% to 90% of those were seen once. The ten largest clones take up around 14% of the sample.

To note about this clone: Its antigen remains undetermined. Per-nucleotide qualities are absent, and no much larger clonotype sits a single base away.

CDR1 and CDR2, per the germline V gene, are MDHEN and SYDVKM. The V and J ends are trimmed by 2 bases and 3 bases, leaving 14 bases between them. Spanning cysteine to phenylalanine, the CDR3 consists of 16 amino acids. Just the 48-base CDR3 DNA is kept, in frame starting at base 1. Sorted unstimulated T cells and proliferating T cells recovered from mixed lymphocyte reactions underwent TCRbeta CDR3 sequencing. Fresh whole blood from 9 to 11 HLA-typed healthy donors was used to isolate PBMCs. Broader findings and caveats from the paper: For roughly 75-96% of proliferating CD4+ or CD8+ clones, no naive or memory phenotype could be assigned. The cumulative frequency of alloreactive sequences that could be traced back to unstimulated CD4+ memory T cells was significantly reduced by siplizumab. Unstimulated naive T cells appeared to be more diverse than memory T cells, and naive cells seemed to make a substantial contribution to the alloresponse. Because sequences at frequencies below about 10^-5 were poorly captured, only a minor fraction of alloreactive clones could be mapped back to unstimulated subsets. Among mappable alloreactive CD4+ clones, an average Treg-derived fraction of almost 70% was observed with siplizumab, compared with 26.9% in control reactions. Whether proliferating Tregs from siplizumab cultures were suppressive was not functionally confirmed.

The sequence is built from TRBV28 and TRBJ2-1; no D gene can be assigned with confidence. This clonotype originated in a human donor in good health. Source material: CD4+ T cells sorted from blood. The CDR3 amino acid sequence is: CASSLGVSWGYNEQFF. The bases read TGTGCCAGCAGTTTAGGGGTTAGTTGGGGCTACAATGAGCAGTTCTTC. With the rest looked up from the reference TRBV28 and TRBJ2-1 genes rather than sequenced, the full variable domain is DVKVTQSSRYLVKRTGEKVFLECVQDMDHENMFWYRQDPGLGLRLIYFSYDVKMKEKGDIPEGYSVSREKKERFSLILESASTNQTSMYLCASSLGVSWGYNEQFFGPGTRLTVL.